The 7 T cell receptor beta chains presented below share a single source sample, sequenced in a study of T cells in Graves' hyperthyroidism and ophthalmopathy. TCR beta CDR3 regions were amplified from RNA. A first-round RT-PCR of the TCR CDR3 used the HTBI primer set. TCRdb used MiXCR to reprocess the multiplex PCR reads, holding one entry per CDR3 protein. The sample includes 560,000 or so distinct CDR3 sequences, approximately 20% of them seen just once. Sequenced input: blood. These TCRs come from a man aged 40-49 years with Graves' ophthalmopathy.

This clonotype came up many times. This chain uses TRBV7-8 with TRBJ2-7, with D tentatively TRBD2 (7 bases). Trimming removed 5 bases from V and 4 bases from J, with 12 bases in between. The CDR3 totals 13 residues. The germline V gene encodes CDR1 SGHVS and CDR2 FQNEAQ. The chain's CDR3 is CASSGGGLYEQYF. CDR3 bases: TGTGCCAGCAGCGGGGGGGGGCTGTACGAGCAGTACTTC.

The chain recombines TRBV20-1 with TRBJ1-2; maybe TRBD1 (5 bases). The CDR3 is 13 amino acids. The germline V and J ends were trimmed by 6 bases and 8 bases, with 19 bases remaining between them. Per germline, CDR1 DFQATT and CDR2 SNEGSKA (reference sequence). In DNA form, the CDR3 reads TGCAGTGCGGGCAGGGAATTTAAGGAAGGCTACACCTTC. This encodes CSAGREFKEGYTF.

This chain connects TRBV9 to TRBJ2-5, with 11 nucleotides matching TRBD2. The junction had 3 bases not matched to a gene; V was cut back by 0 bases and J by 5 bases. The CDR3 consists of 15 residues. CDR1 and CDR2 (germline): SGDLS, YYNGEE. The CDR3 DNA reads TGTGCCAGCAGCGTAGTAGCGGGAGGGTGGGAGACCCAGTACTTC. Translated, it gives CASSVVAGGWETQYF.

The chain recombines TRBV5-5 with TRBJ2-7; weak D call: TRBD1 (6 bases). The CDR3 contains 15 residues. The germline V gene encodes CDR1 SGHKS and CDR2 YYEKEE (reference sequence). V lost 5 bases to trimming and J lost 2 bases, with 17 bases between them. CDR3 in amino acids: CASSATGTRTYEQYF. CDR3 coding DNA: TGTGCCAGCAGTGCAACCGGGACACGGACCTACGAGCAGTACTTC.

This clonotype was found many times. This chain uses TRBV20-1 with TRBJ2-5; TRBD1 aligns across 8 bases. The J segment lost 5 bases and the V segment lost 0 bases, leaving 8 bases of the junction unmatched. The CDR3 loop spans 15 amino acids. Per germline, CDR1 DFQATT and CDR2 SNEGSKA (reference sequence). This chain's CDR3 is CSARDRTGGLETQYF. In DNA form, the CDR3 reads TGCAGTGCTAGAGATCGTACAGGGGGGTTGGAGACCCAGTACTTC.

A word on this clonotype: One junction end does not reproduce the germline sequence, and a read error may be involved. The V gene is TRBV6-1, the J gene TRBJ2-7, with D unclear. Germline V gene sequence: CDR1 MNHNS, CDR2 SASEGT. The CDR3 runs 16 residues. CDR3 bases: TGTGCCATCAGTGAGTCATTGGGTACGAGCTCCTACGAGCAGTACTTC. Its translation is CAISESLGTSSYEQYF.

CDR3 protein: CASSFQGLGTGEQFF. The CDR3 bases are TGTGCCAGCAGCTTTCAGGGGTTAGGAACAGGTGAGCAGTTCTTC. The chain links TRBV13 to TRBJ2-1; TRBD1 might be the D (6 bases). CDR1 and CDR2 from the germline V gene are PRHDT and FYEKMQ (reference sequence). Trimming shortened V by 3 bases and J by 9 bases, and 18 bases separated the two germline ends. This CDR3 region has 15 residues.